This T cell receptor (beta chain) was captured in a study of control samples from healthy donors and cancer patients. Generated by immunoSEQ multiplex PCR, the TCRdb table keeps only in-frame clones and is missing some. Altogether 110,000 to 150,000 clones are present, approximately 90% being singletons, with the ten largest covering around 8.2%. Germline V gives CDR1 SQVTM, CDR2 ANQGSEA. CDR3 length equals 13 residues. Trimming removed 1 base at V and 5 bases at J, with 9 bases between. This clone was seen ten or more times. This chain uses TRBV29-1 with TRBJ2-1; D remains ambiguous. The source is a woman aged 25 to 39 in good health. The source material was blood. The CDR3 DNA is TGCAGCGTTGAAGCGTCCGGAAACAATGAGCAGTTCTTC. Its translation: CSVEASGNNEQFF.